This is a list of T cell receptor beta chains from one sample in a study of naive and memory T cell subsets. TCRdb re-called the UMI-ligation and nested PCR reads with MiXCR, one entry per CDR3 protein. The sample consists of around 100,000 distinct CDR3 sequences, 14% of them appearing once. Material for sequencing was naive CD8+ T cells from blood. Receptors originate from a human donor in good health. CDR3s include the opening cysteine and the closing phenylalanine or tryptophan. D genes are given only for firm matches. A row's size may be missing; if present it is once, few, many or a size class.

v_gene	len	d_gene	abundance	j_gene	CDR3aa	CDR3nt
TRBV27	17	TRBD2	-	TRBJ2-1	CASSFFAGGGPYNEQFF	TGTGCCAGCAGTTTCTTTGCGGGAGGGGGTCCCTACAATGAGCAGTTCTTC
TRBV28	13	-	-	TRBJ2-1	CASSFYLGDEQFF	TGTGCCAGCAGTTTCTACCTTGGGGATGAGCAGTTCTTC
TRBV4-3	14	TRBD2	-	TRBJ2-7	CASTPGLAGGEQYF	TGCGCCAGTACGCCGGGACTAGCGGGAGGCGAGCAGTACTTC
TRBV10-3	15	-	many	TRBJ1-1	CAISESRNLNTEAFF	TGTGCCATCAGTGAGTCCCGGAACTTGAACACTGAAGCTTTCTTT
TRBV2	10	-	many	TRBJ1-1	CASGRREAFF	TGTGCCAGCGGTCGCCGTGAAGCTTTCTTT
TRBV2	12	TRBD1	few	TRBJ1-2	CATSTGADGYTF	TGTGCCACTTCCACAGGGGCCGATGGCTACACCTTC
TRBV7-6	17	-	many	TRBJ2-1	CASSLAVDGGPTDEQFF	TGTGCCAGCAGCTTAGCGGTTGATGGCGGACCAACGGATGAGCAGTTCTTC
TRBV15	16	TRBD1	few	TRBJ2-2	CATSSFRDRDTGELFF	TGTGCCACCAGCAGCTTCCGGGACAGAGACACCGGGGAGCTGTTTTTT
TRBV6-5	15	-	-	TRBJ2-5	CASSYSRGGKETQYF	TGTGCCAGCAGTTACTCGCGGGGCGGGAAGGAGACCCAGTACTTC
TRBV12-3/TRBV12-4	12	TRBD1	many	TRBJ2-7	CASSRDRGQEYF	TGTGCCAGCAGTCGGGACAGGGGGCAGGAGTACTTC
TRBV15	15	TRBD2	-	TRBJ2-3	CATRELAGPPDTQYF	TGTGCCACCAGGGAACTAGCGGGGCCCCCAGATACGCAGTATTTT
TRBV12-3/TRBV12-4	14	TRBD1	few	TRBJ2-5	CASTLGTVQETQYF	TGTGCCAGCACCCTGGGGACAGTACAAGAGACCCAGTACTTC
TRBV4-3	16	-	few	TRBJ2-3	CASSPVLGQDGDTQYF	TGCGCCAGCAGCCCTGTTCTGGGGCAGGACGGGGATACGCAGTATTTT
TRBV9	11	-	many	TRBJ2-3	CASSATDTQYF	TGTGCCAGCAGCGCCACAGATACGCAGTATTTT
TRBV3-1	16	-	few	TRBJ2-7	CASSPLQPRYTYEQYF	TGTGCCAGCAGTCCCCTACAGCCCCGATATACCTACGAGCAGTACTTC
TRBV15	13	-	few	TRBJ2-7	CATSDRSSYEQYF	TGTGCCACCAGTGACAGGTCCTCCTACGAGCAGTACTTC
TRBV10-3	13	-	few	TRBJ2-3	CAISEGTADTQYF	TGTGCCATCAGTGAAGGGACGGCAGATACGCAGTATTTT
TRBV2	12	-	few	TRBJ2-2	CASTGGTGELFF	TGTGCCAGCACCGGCGGGACCGGGGAGCTGTTTTTT
TRBV20-1	13	-	many	TRBJ2-3	CSARDPILDTQYF	TGCAGTGCTAGAGATCCGATCTTGGATACGCAGTATTTT
TRBV4-3	15	-	-	TRBJ2-3	CASSQGSAPGDTQYF	TGCGCCAGCAGCCAAGGAAGCGCTCCGGGTGATACGCAGTATTTT
TRBV7-8	14	TRBD2	-	TRBJ2-7	CASSGGLAVYEQYF	TGTGCCAGCAGCGGGGGACTAGCCGTCTACGAGCAGTACTTC
TRBV4-1	16	-	-	TRBJ2-5	CASSSEDYRVQETQYF	TGCGCCAGCAGCTCAGAGGACTATAGGGTACAAGAGACCCAGTACTTC
TRBV4-3	15	-	-	TRBJ2-7	CASSQDGYGAYEQYF	TGCGCCAGCAGCCAAGATGGCTACGGCGCCTACGAGCAGTACTTC
TRBV6-2/TRBV6-3	17	TRBD2	many	TRBJ2-3	CASRPQLAGAVTDTQYF	TGTGCCAGCAGGCCACAACTAGCGGGAGCGGTAACAGATACGCAGTATTTT
TRBV24-1	13	-	many	TRBJ1-1	CATSDGGNTEAFF	TGTGCCACCAGTGATGGGGGGAACACTGAAGCTTTCTTT
TRBV19	14	-	-	TRBJ1-1	CASHTLQGPYEAFF	TGTGCCAGCCATACGCTACAGGGTCCTTATGAAGCTTTCTTT
TRBV6-5	14	-	-	TRBJ2-5	CAVTTPGSQETQYF	TGTGCCGTAACCACTCCCGGATCTCAAGAGACCCAGTACTTC
TRBV19	17	-	-	TRBJ1-5	CASSANSKPFSNQPQHF	TGTGCCAGTAGTGCCAACAGCAAACCCTTTAGCAATCAGCCCCAGCATTTT